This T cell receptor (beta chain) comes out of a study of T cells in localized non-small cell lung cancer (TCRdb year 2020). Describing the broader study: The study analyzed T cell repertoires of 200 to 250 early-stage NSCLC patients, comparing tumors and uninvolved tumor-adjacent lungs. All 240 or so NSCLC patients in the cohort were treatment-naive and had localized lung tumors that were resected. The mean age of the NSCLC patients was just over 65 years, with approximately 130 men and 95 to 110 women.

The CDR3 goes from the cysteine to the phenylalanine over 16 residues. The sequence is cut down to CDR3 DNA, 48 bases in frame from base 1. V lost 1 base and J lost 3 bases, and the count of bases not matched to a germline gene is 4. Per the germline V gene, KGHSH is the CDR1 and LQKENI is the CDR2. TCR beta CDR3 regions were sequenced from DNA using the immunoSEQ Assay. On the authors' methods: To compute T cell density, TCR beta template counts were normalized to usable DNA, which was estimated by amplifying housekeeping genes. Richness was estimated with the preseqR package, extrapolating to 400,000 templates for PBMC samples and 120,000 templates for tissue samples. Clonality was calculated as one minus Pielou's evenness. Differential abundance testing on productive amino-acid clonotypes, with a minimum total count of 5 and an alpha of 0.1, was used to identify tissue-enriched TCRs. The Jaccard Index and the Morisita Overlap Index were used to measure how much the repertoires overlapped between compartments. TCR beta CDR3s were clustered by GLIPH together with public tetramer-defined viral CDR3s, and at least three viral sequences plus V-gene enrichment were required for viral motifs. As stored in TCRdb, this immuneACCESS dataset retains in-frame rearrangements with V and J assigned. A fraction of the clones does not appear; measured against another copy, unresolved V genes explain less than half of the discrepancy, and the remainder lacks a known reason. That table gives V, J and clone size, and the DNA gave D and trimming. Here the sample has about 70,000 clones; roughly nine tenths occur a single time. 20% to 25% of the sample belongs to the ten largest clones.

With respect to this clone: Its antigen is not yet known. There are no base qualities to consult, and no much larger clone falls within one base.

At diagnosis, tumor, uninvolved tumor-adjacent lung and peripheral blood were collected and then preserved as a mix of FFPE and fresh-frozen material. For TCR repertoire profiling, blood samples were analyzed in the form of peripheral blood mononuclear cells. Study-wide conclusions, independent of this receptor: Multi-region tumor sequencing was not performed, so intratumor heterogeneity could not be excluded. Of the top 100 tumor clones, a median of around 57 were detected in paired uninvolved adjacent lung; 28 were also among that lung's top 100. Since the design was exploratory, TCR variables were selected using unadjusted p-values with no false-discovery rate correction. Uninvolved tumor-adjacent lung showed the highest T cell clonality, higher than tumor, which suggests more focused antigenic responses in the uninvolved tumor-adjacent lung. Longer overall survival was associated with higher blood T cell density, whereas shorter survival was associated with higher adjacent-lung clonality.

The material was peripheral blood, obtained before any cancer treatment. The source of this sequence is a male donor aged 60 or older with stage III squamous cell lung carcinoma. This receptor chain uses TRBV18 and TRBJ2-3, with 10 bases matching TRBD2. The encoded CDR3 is CASSPLAGGRTDTQYF. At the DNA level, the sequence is TGTGCCAGCTCACCACTAGCGGGGGGAAGGACAGATACGCAGTATTTT. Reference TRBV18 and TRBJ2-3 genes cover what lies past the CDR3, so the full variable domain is NAGVMQNPRHLVRRRGQEARLRCSPMKGHSHVYWYRQLPEEGLKFMVYLQKENIIDESGMPKERFSAEFPKEGPSILRIQQVVRGDSAAYFCASSPLAGGRTDTQYFGPGTRLTVL.